Presented here are 13 T cell receptor beta chains from one specimen sequenced in a study of shared T cell receptors in the human thymus. Produced via immunoSEQ multiplex PCR; TCRdb's table is partial and in-frame only. The data show over 450,000 clones, around three quarters seen once. The same data also contributed to another study, on human thymus T cells.

The sample consisted of thymocytes. The receptors come from a boy under two years old with a congenital heart defect.

This clone was detected only a few times. CDR3 nucleotides: TGTGCCAGCAGCAATCCCGGGACTAGCTCCTACAATGAGCAGTTCTTC. Translated: CASSNPGTSSYNEQFF. This chain links TRBV28 with TRBJ2-1, with 8 nucleotides matching TRBD2. CDR1 is MDHEN and CDR2 is SYDVKM in the germline V gene. V dropped 6 bases and J dropped 0; count of bases not matched to a gene: 7. This CDR3 contains 16 residues. The full variable domain, in which reference TRBV28 and TRBJ2-1 provide the parts outside the CDR3, is DVKVTQSSRYLVKRTGEKVFLECVQDMDHENMFWYRQDPGLGLRLIYFSYDVKMKEKGDIPEGYSVSREKKERFSLILESASTNQTSMYLCASSNPGTSSYNEQFFGPGTRLTVL.

This chain uses TRBV2 with TRBJ2-7, with D hard to call. V gave up 2 bases and J gave up 4 bases, with 9 bases separating them. The CDR3 contains 13 residues. CDR1 is SNHLY, CDR2 FYNNEI, per germline. CDR3 loop: CASSETEWYEQYF. Written as DNA, the CDR3 is TGTGCCAGCAGTGAAACGGAGTGGTACGAGCAGTACTTC. Complete variable domain (other parts from reference TRBV2 and TRBJ2-7): EPEVTQTPSHQVTQMGQEVILRCVPISNHLYFYWYRQILGQKVEFLVSFYNNEISEKSEIFDDQFSVERPDGSNFTLKIRSTKLEDSAMYFCASSETEWYEQYFGPGTRLTVT.

V is TRBV29-1 and J is TRBJ2-1; tentatively, D is TRBD2 (6 bases). The CDR3 runs 15 residues. Trimming took off 3 bases at V and 2 bases at J, with 14 bases between the two ends. The germline V gene has CDR1 SQVTM and CDR2 ANQGSEA. CDR3 loop: CSVEVLARPYNEQFF. The CDR3 DNA sequence: TGCAGCGTTGAGGTTCTAGCGAGACCCTACAATGAGCAGTTCTTC.

The chain couples TRBV18 to TRBJ2-7; 7 bases agree with TRBD1. V was clipped by 1 base and J by 4 bases; unmatched bases: 10. The CDR3 is 16 residues long. Per germline, CDR1 KGHSH and CDR2 LQKENI. The CDR3 loop is CASSPQDRTRGYEQYF. DNA for the CDR3: TGTGCCAGCTCACCACAGGACCGTACCAGGGGGTACGAGCAGTACTTC.

The rearrangement joins TRBV14 to TRBJ1-3; D is ambiguous. The germline V gene has CDR1 SGHDN and CDR2 FVKESK. Trimming cost V 0 bases and J 3 bases, with 9 bases left between them. This CDR3 is 15 amino acids long. DNA for the CDR3: TGTGCCAGCAGCCAAGATCTGCGGGGTGGAAACACCATATATTTT. Its translation is CASSQDLRGGNTIYF.

The chain is built from TRBV15 and TRBJ2-1, with D tentatively TRBD1 (5 bases). V lost 4 bases and J lost 4, with 17 bases in between. CDR1 and CDR2 from the germline V gene are LNHNV and YYDKDF (reference sequence). The CDR3 loop spans 16 amino acids. CDR3 nucleotides: TGTGCCACCAGCATAGCCGCAGGGCGAATGTACAATGAGCAGTTCTTC. Translated, it gives CATSIAAGRMYNEQFF.

This chain links TRBV27 with TRBJ2-7; the D gene is possibly TRBD2 (6 bases). The CDR3 totals 18 residues. Deletions cut 6 bases from V and 0 bases from J, with 24 bases between. Per germline, CDR1 MNHEY and CDR2 SMNVEV (reference sequence). CDR3 sequence reads: CASSPDPGVTGRSYEQYF. The CDR3 DNA reads TGTGCCAGCAGCCCAGATCCGGGAGTTACAGGCCGCTCCTACGAGCAGTACTTC.

The chain carries TRBV27 and TRBJ1-2; a possible D gene is TRBD1 (6 bases). The CDR3 length is 15 residues. Germline CDR1 is MNHEY and CDR2 is SMNVEV (reference sequence). V lost 6 bases, J lost 3 bases, and 17 bases lay in between. CDR3 DNA sequence: TGTGCCAGCAGAGTTTATGGGGGCTGTGACTATGGCTACACCTTC. Translated, it gives CASRVYGGCDYGYTF.

The J gene is TRBJ2-7, the V gene TRBV28; unclear D gene. Trimming removed 5 bases at V and 6 bases at J, with 11 bases between. Germline-derived CDR1 and CDR2 are MDHEN and SYDVKM. The CDR3 has 12 amino acids. CDR3 DNA sequence: TGTGCCAGCAGTAACTCCAACCCCGAGCAGTACTTC. It codes for CASSNSNPEQYF.

The table lists this clone with a few counts. The genes are TRBV6-1 and TRBJ2-1; 7 bases fit TRBD2. The CDR3 length is 19 residues. Germline trimming cut 2 bases from V and 4 bases from J; bases unmatched to any gene: 17. The germline V gene encodes CDR1 MNHNS and CDR2 SASEGT. The CDR3 DNA reads TGTGCCAGCAGTGAAAACGGTGCGAGCGGGAAGGCGTGGTACAATGAGCAGTTCTTC. This codes for CASSENGASGKAWYNEQFF.

The chain uses TRBV7-2 and TRBJ2-5, with TRBD1 matching 8 bases. J gave up 6 bases and V 6 bases, and 9 bases lay outside the gene matches. This CDR3 has 14 residues. CDR1 is SGHTA, CDR2 FQGNSA, per germline. Here the CDR3 reads CASSSRDRMQTQYF. CDR3 DNA: TGTGCCAGCAGTTCCCGGGACAGGATGCAGACCCAGTACTTC.

This clone showed up just a few times. The chain carries TRBV5-1 and TRBJ2-2, with TRBD1 matching 10 bases. The CDR3 totals 17 residues. Germline CDR1 SGHRS, CDR2 YFSETQ. V lost 4 bases and J lost 3; bases outside the gene matches: 9. Written as DNA, the CDR3 is TGCGCCAGCAGCCCCAGAACCGGGACAGGGGACACCGGGGAGCTGTTTTTT. This gives the protein CASSPRTGTGDTGELFF.

The chain combines TRBV7-9 with TRBJ2-1, with TRBD2 as a possible D gene (6 bases). Per germline, CDR1 SEHNR and CDR2 FQNEAQ (reference sequence). The CDR3 sequence is 17 residues long. The germline V and J ends were trimmed by 5 bases and 8 bases, with 25 bases remaining between them. Written as DNA, the CDR3 is TGTGCCAGCAGCCCGGGCCCTCCGACTAGGGCGTCGGATGAGCAGTTCTTC. As protein: CASSPGPPTRASDEQFF.